One and the same sample provided the 26 T cell receptor beta chains below, sequenced in a study of blood T cell repertoires in COVID-19. Using immunoSEQ multiplex PCR, the repertoire was profiled, and TCRdb retains in-frame clones only, with some absent. The sample carries about 2,300 clones, around 90% recorded once. Input material: peripheral blood. The receptor source for this set is a man in his 70s with active COVID-19.

The chain carries TRBV7-9 and TRBJ1-2; D is perhaps TRBD1 (6 bases). Looked up from germline, CDR1 is SEHNR and CDR2 is FQNEAQ (reference sequence). The CDR3 is 14 amino acids. The V gene lost 5 bases and the J gene lost 2 bases, with 12 bases spanning the gap. The CDR3 DNA reads as TGTGCCAGCAGCCAAGACAGGACCAACTATGGCTACACCTTC. It is translated as CASSQDRTNYGYTF.

The V gene is TRBV5-8, the J gene TRBJ2-1; no clear D. Trimming shortened V by 6 bases and J by 9 bases, and 16 bases separated the two germline ends. The CDR3 consists of 13 residues. Per germline, CDR1 SGHTS and CDR2 YDEGEE. The CDR3 DNA sequence: TGTGCCAGCAAGCCTAGAAAGTGGTCTGAGCAGTTCTTC. This gives the protein CASKPRKWSEQFF.

The rearrangement uses TRBV7-9 and TRBJ2-7; no clear D gene. The CDR3 runs to 11 residues. Germline V gene sequence: CDR1 SEHNR, CDR2 FQNEAQ (reference sequence). V lost 2 bases and J 3 bases, leaving 2 bases between the germline ends. CDR3: CASSLHYEQYF. In nucleotides, the CDR3 is TGTGCCAGCAGCTTACACTACGAGCAGTACTTC.

V usage is TRBV6-5 and J usage is TRBJ1-5, with 9 bases identical to TRBD1. The CDR3 length is 13 residues. V lost 7 bases to trimming and J lost 7 bases; unmatched junction nucleotides: 5. Germline-derived CDR1 and CDR2 are MNHEY and SVGAGI. In DNA form, the CDR3 reads TGTGCCAGCACAAGGACAGGGGAACAGCCCCAGCATTTT. It specifies CASTRTGEQPQHF.

The chain links TRBV6-6 to TRBJ1-5; 8 bases fit TRBD1. The CDR3 is 16 amino acids. The J segment lost 1 base and the V segment lost 2 bases, leaving 4 bases of the junction unmatched. Germline assignment: CDR1 MNHNY and CDR2 SVGAGI (reference sequence). As DNA, the CDR3 is TGTGCCAGCAGTTACGGATGGACAGGGAGCAATCAGCCCCAGCATTTT. This gives the protein CASSYGWTGSNQPQHF.

This CDR3 is CASSPGTGGQETQYF. The CDR3 coding sequence is TGTGCCAGCTCCCCCGGGACAGGGGGCCAAGAGACCCAGTACTTC. The chain has TRBV18 and TRBJ2-5; TRBD1 agrees at 11 bases. Germline values: CDR1 KGHSH, CDR2 LQKENI. J lost 1 base, V lost 6 bases, and 4 bases had no gene match. This CDR3 comprises 15 residues.

V gene TRBV5-1 combines with J gene TRBJ2-1, with 12 nucleotides matching TRBD2. The V and J ends lost 2 bases and 8 bases, in that order; junction bases with no gene match: 5. From germline, CDR1 is SGHRS and CDR2 YFSETQ. The CDR3 covers 15 residues. CDR3 region: CASSLRLAGADEQFF. The CDR3 DNA is TGCGCCAGCAGCTTACGACTAGCGGGAGCCGATGAGCAGTTCTTC.

The chain joins TRBV2 to TRBJ1-5; possible D gene TRBD1, 6 bases. Germline CDR1 reads SNHLY; CDR2 reads FYNNEI. The CDR3 runs 14 residues. Trimming removed 4 bases from V and 6 bases from J, with 13 bases in between. The CDR3 here is CASSAGVKSQPQHF. The DNA of the CDR3 is TGTGCCAGCAGTGCAGGGGTTAAGAGTCAGCCCCAGCATTTT. The whole variable domain, remainder taken from reference TRBV2 and TRBJ1-5, is EPEVTQTPSHQVTQMGQEVILRCVPISNHLYFYWYRQILGQKVEFLVSFYNNEISEKSEIFDDQFSVERPDGSNFTLKIRSTKLEDSAMYFCASSAGVKSQPQHFGDGTRLSIL.

The chain couples TRBV10-2 to TRBJ1-6, with TRBD1 as a possible D gene (6 bases). The V end lost 6 bases, the J end lost 10 bases, and 16 bases lay between the germline ends. The germline V gene encodes CDR1 WSHSY and CDR2 SAAADI. The CDR3 contains 14 residues. The CDR3 nucleotides are TGCGCCAGCAGGGGACAAGGGGATTCGTCACCCCTCCACTTT. It translates to CASRGQGDSSPLHF.

V and J are TRBV7-8 and TRBJ1-3; D is unclear. Deletions cut 5 bases from V and 0 bases from J, with 11 bases between. The germline gives CDR1 SGHVS, CDR2 FQNEAQ. The CDR3 consists of 15 residues. The CDR3 loop is CASSPRTTSGNTIYF. CDR3 in DNA: TGTGCCAGCAGCCCCAGAACCACCTCTGGAAACACCATATATTTT.

The rearrangement joins TRBV5-1 to TRBJ2-5; 8 nucleotides agree with TRBD1. This CDR3 spans 15 amino acids. Unmatched junction bases numbered 9, after V lost 3 bases and J lost 5 bases. The germline V gene has CDR1 SGHRS and CDR2 YFSETQ. CDR3 DNA sequence: TGCGCCAGCAGCTCCTGGACAGGGTTGTGGGAGACCCAGTACTTC. Translated, it gives CASSSWTGLWETQYF.

V is TRBV19 and J is TRBJ2-7, with 11 bases matching TRBD2. CDR1 is LNHDA and CDR2 is SQIVND in the germline V gene (reference sequence). J lost 2 bases, V lost 5 bases, and 5 bases had no gene match. This CDR3 comprises 15 residues. The CDR3 coding sequence is TGTGCCAGTAGTTTCCGACTAGCGGGGCCCTACGAGCAGTACTTC. This encodes CASSFRLAGPYEQYF.

The chain carries TRBV11-2 and TRBJ2-1; perhaps TRBD2 as D (5 bases). The CDR3 sequence is 14 residues long. The V and J ends lost 6 bases and 9 bases respectively, with 18 bases between them. CDR1 SGHAT and CDR2 FQNNGV come from the germline V gene. CDR3 coding DNA: TGTGCCAGCAGTTACGGGGTAGAGCGGCGTGAGCAGTTCTTC. Residues: CASSYGVERREQFF.

The V gene is TRBV2, the J gene TRBJ1-5; D not certain. Germline V CDR1 and CDR2: SNHLY, FYNNEI. The CDR3 spans 14 residues. Trimming removed 6 bases from V and 0 bases from J, with 9 bases in between. The CDR3: CASRYGYSNQPQHF. In nucleotides, the CDR3 is TGTGCCAGCAGGTACGGGTATAGCAATCAGCCCCAGCATTTT.

The chain has TRBV5-1 and TRBJ2-7; maybe TRBD2 (5 bases). Per germline, CDR1 SGHRS and CDR2 YFSETQ. The ends were cut back, 7 bases at V and 3 bases at J, with 8 bases in the middle. This CDR3 region has 11 residues. The CDR3 coding sequence is TGCGCCAGCGGGGAGATCTACGAGCAGTACTTC. Protein: CASGEIYEQYF.

The chain combines TRBV5-1 with TRBJ1-1; TRBD1 matches at 7 bases. The CDR3 has 12 residues. The J segment lost 7 bases and the V segment lost 5 bases, leaving 5 bases of the junction unmatched. Germline CDR1 SGHRS, CDR2 YFSETQ. The DNA for the CDR3 is TGCGCCAGCAGACAGGGGATTGATGAAGCTTTCTTT. Translating gives CASRQGIDEAFF.

V is TRBV6-2 or TRBV6-3 and J is TRBJ2-3; 11 bases fit TRBD2. The CDR3 is 16 residues long. Germline CDR1 and CDR2: MNHEY and SVGEGT. V lost 6 bases to trimming and J lost 2 bases; unmatched junction nucleotides: 7. The CDR3 loop is CASSSVAGGFTDTQYF. As DNA, the CDR3 is TGTGCCAGCAGCTCGGTAGCGGGGGGGTTCACAGATACGCAGTATTTT.

As DNA, the CDR3 is TGTGCCAGCAGCTCCCGGACTGTAAGCTCCTACGAGCAGTACTTC. This gives the protein CASSSRTVSSYEQYF. The gene calls are TRBV21-1 and TRBJ2-7; TRBD2, the table's D call, was not compared with the DNA. TRBV21-1 represents a pseudogene. The CDR3 runs to 15 residues.

This chain joins TRBV6-6 and TRBJ2-2, with D possibly matching TRBD1 (6 bases). The germline V and J ends were trimmed by 5 bases and 9 bases, with 16 bases remaining between them. The CDR3 spans 14 residues. The germline CDR1 and CDR2 sequences are MNHNY and SVGAGI (reference sequence). The CDR3 spells CASSIGQSARELFF. CDR3 nucleotides: TGTGCCAGCAGTATTGGACAGTCCGCAAGGGAGCTGTTTTTT.

The V and J genes are TRBV11-3 and TRBJ2-7; 13 bases align to TRBD2. The CDR3 covers 15 residues. V was pared by 3 bases and J by 8 bases, with 7 bases of the junction left unmatched. Germline CDR1 is SGHNT and CDR2 is YENEEA. This CDR3 reads CASSLEGLAGDQQYF. The CDR3 region has the DNA TGTGCCAGCAGCTTGGAAGGACTAGCGGGGGACCAGCAGTACTTC.

CDR3 nucleotide sequence: TGCGCCAGCAGCCCTACAGTGAGCTCCTACGAGCAGTACTTC. Translating gives CASSPTVSSYEQYF. The chain combines TRBV5-1 with TRBJ2-7; unclear D gene. Trimming cost V 4 bases and J 0 bases, with 11 bases left between them. Germline assignment: CDR1 SGHRS and CDR2 YFSETQ. This CDR3 has 14 residues.

The rearrangement uses TRBV5-1 and TRBJ2-7; 10 bases agree with TRBD1. The CDR3 is 14 residues long. Per the germline V gene, CDR1 is SGHRS and CDR2 is YFSETQ. The V and J ends lost 0 bases and 4 bases, in that order; junction bases with no gene match: 1. Written as DNA, the CDR3 is TGCGCCAGCAGCTTGGGGGGACAGGGGTACGAGCAGTACTTC. Its protein is CASSLGGQGYEQYF.

The chain recombines TRBV5-1 with TRBJ1-2; D gene unclear. Deletions cut 2 bases from V and 4 bases from J, with 9 bases between. Germline lookup yields CDR1 SGHRS and CDR2 YFSETQ. There are 13 residues in the CDR3. CDR3: CASSFEVAYGYTF. CDR3 nucleotides: TGCGCCAGCAGCTTCGAGGTGGCCTATGGCTACACCTTC. The variable domain in full, completed from reference TRBV5-1 and TRBJ1-2, reads KAGVTQTPRYLIKTRGQQVTLSCSPISGHRSVSWYQQTPGQGLQFLFEYFSETQRNKGNFPGRFSGRQFSNSRSEMNVSTLELGDSALYLCASSFEVAYGYTFGSGTRLTVV.

The chain links TRBV7-8 to TRBJ1-5; possible D gene TRBD1, 6 bases. Germline values: CDR1 SGHVS, CDR2 FQNEAQ. Between the trimmed V and J ends, which lost 0 bases and 3 bases, there was a span of 18 bases. This CDR3 comprises 18 residues. Written as DNA, the CDR3 is TGTGCCAGCAGCTTAGCTACTTTGACAGGAAAAGTCAATCAGCCCCAGCATTTT. It is translated as CASSLATLTGKVNQPQHF. The full variable domain, with the rest looked up from reference TRBV7-8 and TRBJ1-5, is GAGVSQSPRYKVAKRGQDVALRCDPISGHVSLFWYQQALGQGPEFLTYFQNEAQLDKSGLPSDRFFAERPEGSVSTLKIQRTQQEDSAVYLCASSLATLTGKVNQPQHFGDGTRLSIL.

The rearrangement uses TRBV7-6 and TRBJ1-4; maybe TRBD1 (6 bases). Trimming took 0 bases from V and 5 from J, leaving 13 bases between them. CDR1 is SGHVS and CDR2 is FNYEAQ in the germline V gene. This CDR3 region has 16 residues. As DNA, the CDR3 is TGTGCCAGCAGCTTAGCGGGTGGGGGGGCGAATGAAAAACTGTTTTTT. Its translation: CASSLAGGGANEKLFF.

The gene calls are TRBV21-1 and TRBJ2-7; the DNA was not compared with TRBD2, the D call given in the table. TRBV21-1 is a pseudogene locus. The length of the CDR3 is 14 residues. The CDR3 is CASSNQRGDHEQYF. The DNA of the CDR3 is TGTGCCAGCAGCAACCAGCGGGGGGACCACGAGCAGTACTTC.